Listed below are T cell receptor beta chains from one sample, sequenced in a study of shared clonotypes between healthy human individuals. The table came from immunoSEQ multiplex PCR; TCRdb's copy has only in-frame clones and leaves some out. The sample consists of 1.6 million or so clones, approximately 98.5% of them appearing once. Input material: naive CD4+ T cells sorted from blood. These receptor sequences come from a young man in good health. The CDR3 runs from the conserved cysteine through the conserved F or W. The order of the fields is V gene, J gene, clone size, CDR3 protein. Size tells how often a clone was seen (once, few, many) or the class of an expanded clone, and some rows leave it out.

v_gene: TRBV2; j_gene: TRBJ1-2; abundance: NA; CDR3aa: CARTRGDGGYGYTF
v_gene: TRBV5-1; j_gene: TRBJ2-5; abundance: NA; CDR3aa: CASSGGQTQETQYF
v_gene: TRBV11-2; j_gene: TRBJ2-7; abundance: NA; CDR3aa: CASSSRPIRGYEQYF
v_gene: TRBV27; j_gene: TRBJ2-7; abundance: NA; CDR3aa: CASSPGAGGYEQYF
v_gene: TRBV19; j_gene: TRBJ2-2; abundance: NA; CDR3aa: CASSRGFRREGNTGELFF
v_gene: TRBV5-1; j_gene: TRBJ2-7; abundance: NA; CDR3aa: CASSLGLDIAYEQYF
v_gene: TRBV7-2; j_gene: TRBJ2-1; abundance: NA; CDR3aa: CASSSSRTDNEQFF
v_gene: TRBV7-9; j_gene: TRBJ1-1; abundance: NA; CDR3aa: CATTADTEAFF
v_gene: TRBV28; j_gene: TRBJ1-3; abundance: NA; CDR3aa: CASSLPGTGVGNTIYF
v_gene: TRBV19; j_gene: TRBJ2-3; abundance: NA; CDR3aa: CASSIGLPQDTQYF
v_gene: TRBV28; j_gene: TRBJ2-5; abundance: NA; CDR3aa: CASGYGASQETQYF
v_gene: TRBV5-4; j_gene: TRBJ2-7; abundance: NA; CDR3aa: CASSIPGDRDQQYF
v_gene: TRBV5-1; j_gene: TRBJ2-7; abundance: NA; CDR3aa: CASSLQGLIYEQYF
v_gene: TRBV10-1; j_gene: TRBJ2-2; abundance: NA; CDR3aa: CASSEPATGELFF
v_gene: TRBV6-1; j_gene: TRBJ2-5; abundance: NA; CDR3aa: CASSKTGEETQYF
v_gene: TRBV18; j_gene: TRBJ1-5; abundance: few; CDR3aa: CASSPESNQPQHF
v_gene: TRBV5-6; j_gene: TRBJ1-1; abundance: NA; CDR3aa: CASSFVEGSTEAFF
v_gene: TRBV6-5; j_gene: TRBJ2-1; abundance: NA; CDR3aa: CASSYSLAGDFDEQFF
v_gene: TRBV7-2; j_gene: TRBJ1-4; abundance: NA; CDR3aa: CASSLATGTGGGEEKLFF
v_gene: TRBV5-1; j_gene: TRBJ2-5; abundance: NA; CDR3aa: CASSLAEETQYF
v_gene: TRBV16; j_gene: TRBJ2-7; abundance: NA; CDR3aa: CASSHRITYHEQYF
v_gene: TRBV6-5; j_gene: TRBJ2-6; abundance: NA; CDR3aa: CASSYWTGSGANVLTF
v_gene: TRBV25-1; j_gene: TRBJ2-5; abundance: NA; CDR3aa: CASSESRGPETQYF
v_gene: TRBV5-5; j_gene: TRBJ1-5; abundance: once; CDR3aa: CASSSGTGYQPQHF
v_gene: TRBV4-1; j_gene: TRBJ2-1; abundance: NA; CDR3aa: CASSQDGTSGDNEQFF
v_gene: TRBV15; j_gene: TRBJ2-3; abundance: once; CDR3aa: CATRSRGTSGGDTQYF
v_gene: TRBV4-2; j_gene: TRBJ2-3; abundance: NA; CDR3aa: CASSQAKEAGYTDTQYF
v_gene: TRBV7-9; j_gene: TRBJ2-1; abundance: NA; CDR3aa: CASSLSGEIYNEQFF
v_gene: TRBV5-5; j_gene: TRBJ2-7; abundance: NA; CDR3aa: CASSLAVTLYEQYF
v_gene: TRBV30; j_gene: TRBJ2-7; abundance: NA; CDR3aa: CAWSVTGPYEQYF
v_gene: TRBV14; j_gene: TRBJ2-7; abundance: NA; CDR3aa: CASSRGGLAVVYEQYF
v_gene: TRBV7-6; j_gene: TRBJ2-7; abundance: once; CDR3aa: CASSRRGSSSYEQYF